This TCR beta chain was identified in a study of blood T cell repertoires in COVID-19. Authors' data handling: Scientists estimated how many nucleated cells there were by amplifying reference gene primers. Profiled with immunoSEQ multiplex PCR; TCRdb holds only in-frame clones, not every one. V, J and clone size derive from that table, while D and trimming were established from the DNA sequence. In the table there are a few hundred thousand clones, 80% to 90% of which are singletons. The CDR3 contains 15 residues. The ends were cut back, 0 bases at V and 2 bases at J, with 11 bases in the middle. The germline V gene encodes CDR1 LNHDA and CDR2 SQIVND (reference sequence). Membership in each cohort depended on participant-reported clinical history. Either two negative PCRs, clearance, or symptom resolution qualified Cohort 3 donors as recovered.

Specimen: PBMCs or T cells enriched from blood (not recorded which). This receptor was taken from a young man who had recovered from COVID-19. The chain carries TRBV19 and TRBJ2-7; D gene unclear. CDR3 sequence (DNA): TGTGCCAGTAGTATAGATGCAGGTGGTACCTACGAGCAGTACTTC. Its translation: CASSIDAGGTYEQYF.